The 8 T cell receptor beta chains in this list originate from one sample, sequenced in a study of cytomegalovirus exposure and HLA in healthy donors. TCRdb keeps only in-frame clones here, not all; method: immunoSEQ multiplex PCR. The data show approximately 160,000 clones, 85% to 90% seen once. Sequences were obtained from PBMCs. Receptors originate from a man aged 18-30 years in good health and CMV-seropositive.

The chain couples TRBV5-1 to TRBJ2-1; TRBD1 aligns across 7 bases. The CDR3 spans 16 residues. Trimming cost V 0 bases and J 3 bases; bases outside gene matches: 6. Germline CDR1 SGHRS, CDR2 YFSETQ. DNA of the CDR3: TGCGCCAGCAGCTTGGGACAGGGAATAAACTACAATGAGCAGTTCTTC. Encoded protein: CASSLGQGINYNEQFF.

The chain has TRBV4-1 and TRBJ2-7; 8 bases line up with TRBD1. This CDR3 comprises 15 residues. Looked up from germline, CDR1 is MGHRA and CDR2 is YSYEKL. V was clipped by 5 bases and J by 2 bases; unmatched bases: 8. CDR3 loop: CASSSPMGQAYEQYF. The CDR3 DNA sequence: TGCGCCAGCAGCTCTCCTATGGGACAGGCCTACGAGCAGTACTTC.

The CDR3: CASSSTGGAYITPFF. Written as DNA, the CDR3 is TGCGCCAGCAGCTCCACAGGGGGCGCATATATTACCCCGTTCTTC. The gene calls are TRBV5-1 and TRBJ2-1; TRBD1 matches at 9 bases. V was clipped by 3 bases and J by 15 bases; unmatched bases: 16. CDR3 size: 15 residues. Looked up from germline, CDR1 is SGHRS and CDR2 is YFSETQ. Full variable domain (outside the CDR3, taken from reference TRBV5-1 and TRBJ2-1): KAGVTQTPRYLIKTRGQQVTLSCSPISGHRSVSWYQQTPGQGLQFLFEYFSETQRNKGNFPGRFSGRQFSNSRSEMNVSTLELGDSALYLCASSSTGGAYITPFFGPGTRLTVL.

V and J are TRBV5-6 and TRBJ1-2; TRBD1 aligns across 7 bases. The CDR3 extends over 15 amino acids. Germline V CDR1 and CDR2: SGHDT, YYEEEE. With V trimmed by 4 bases and J by 4 bases, 10 bases remained unmatched. As DNA, the CDR3 is TGTGCCAGCAGCCTTTGGGACAGAGAACTCTATGGCTACACCTTC. Its translation: CASSLWDRELYGYTF.

V gene TRBV27 combines with J gene TRBJ2-7; TRBD1 agrees at 8 bases. The length of the CDR3 is 16 residues. Germline assignment: CDR1 MNHEY and CDR2 SMNVEV (reference sequence). Germline trimming cut 7 bases from V and 3 bases from J; bases unmatched to any gene: 14. The CDR3 sequence is CASNLKGQGNVYEQYF. The CDR3 DNA reads as TGTGCCAGCAACTTGAAAGGACAGGGTAATGTCTACGAGCAGTACTTC.

The gene calls are TRBV5-1 and TRBJ1-2; TRBD1 is a possible D gene (6 bases). The CDR3 runs to 15 residues. Germline assignment: CDR1 SGHRS and CDR2 YFSETQ. The germline V and J ends were trimmed by 7 bases and 1 base, with 17 bases remaining between them. The CDR3 sequence is CASSTSGTNNYGYTF. The CDR3 DNA reads as TGCGCCAGCTCCACCTCGGGGACAAATAACTATGGCTACACCTTC.

This sequence joins TRBV11-3 and TRBJ2-3; D may be TRBD1 (5 bases). Deletions cut 5 bases from V and 0 bases from J, with 12 bases between. The V gene's germline CDR1 is SGHNT and CDR2 YENEEA. CDR3 length: 15 amino acids. CDR3: CASSQRTSSTDTQYF. Here the CDR3 DNA reads TGTGCCAGCAGCCAACGGACATCTAGCACAGATACGCAGTATTTT.

This clone has only a few counts. The chain's CDR3 is CASSFEGTGELFF. The CDR3 region has the DNA TGTGCCAGCAGCTTCGAGGGTACCGGGGAGCTGTTTTTT. The chain carries TRBV11-3 and TRBJ2-2, with D maybe TRBD2 (5 bases). This CDR3 has 13 residues. Germline loops: CDR1 SGHNT, CDR2 YENEEA. Trimming stripped 3 bases from V and 5 bases from J, with 7 bases between. Full variable domain (rest looked up from reference TRBV11-3 and TRBJ2-2): EAGVVQSPRYKIIEKKQPVAFWCNPISGHNTLYWYLQNLGQGPELLIRYENEEAVDDSQLPKDRFSAERLKGVDSTLKIQPAELGDSAVYLCASSFEGTGELFFGEGSRLTVL.